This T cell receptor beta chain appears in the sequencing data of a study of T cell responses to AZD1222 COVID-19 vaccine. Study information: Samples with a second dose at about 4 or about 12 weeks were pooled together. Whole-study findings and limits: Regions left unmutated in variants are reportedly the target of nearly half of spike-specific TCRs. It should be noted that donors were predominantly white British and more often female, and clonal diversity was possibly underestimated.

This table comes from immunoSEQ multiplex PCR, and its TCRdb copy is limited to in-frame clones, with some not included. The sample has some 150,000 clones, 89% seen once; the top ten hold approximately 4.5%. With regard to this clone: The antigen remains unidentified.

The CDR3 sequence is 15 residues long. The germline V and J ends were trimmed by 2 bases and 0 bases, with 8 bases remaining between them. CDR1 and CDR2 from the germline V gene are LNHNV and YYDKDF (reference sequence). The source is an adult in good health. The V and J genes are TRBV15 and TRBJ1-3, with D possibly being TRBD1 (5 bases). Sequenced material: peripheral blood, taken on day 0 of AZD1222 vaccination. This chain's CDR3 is CATSRTGDSGNTIYF. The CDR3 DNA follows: TGTGCCACCAGCAGAACGGGGGACTCTGGAAACACCATATATTTT.